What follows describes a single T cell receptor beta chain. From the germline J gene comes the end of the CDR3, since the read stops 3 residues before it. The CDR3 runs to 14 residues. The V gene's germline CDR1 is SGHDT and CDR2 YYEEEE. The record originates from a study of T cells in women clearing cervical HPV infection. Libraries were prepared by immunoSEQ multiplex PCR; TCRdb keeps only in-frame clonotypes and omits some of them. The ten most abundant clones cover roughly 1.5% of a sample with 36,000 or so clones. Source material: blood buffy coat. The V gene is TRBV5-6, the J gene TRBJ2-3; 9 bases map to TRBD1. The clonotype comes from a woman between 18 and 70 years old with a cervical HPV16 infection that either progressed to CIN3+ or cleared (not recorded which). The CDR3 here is CASSLTGGEETQYF. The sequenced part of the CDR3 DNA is TGTGCCAGCAGCCTGACAGGGGGAGAGGAGACG.